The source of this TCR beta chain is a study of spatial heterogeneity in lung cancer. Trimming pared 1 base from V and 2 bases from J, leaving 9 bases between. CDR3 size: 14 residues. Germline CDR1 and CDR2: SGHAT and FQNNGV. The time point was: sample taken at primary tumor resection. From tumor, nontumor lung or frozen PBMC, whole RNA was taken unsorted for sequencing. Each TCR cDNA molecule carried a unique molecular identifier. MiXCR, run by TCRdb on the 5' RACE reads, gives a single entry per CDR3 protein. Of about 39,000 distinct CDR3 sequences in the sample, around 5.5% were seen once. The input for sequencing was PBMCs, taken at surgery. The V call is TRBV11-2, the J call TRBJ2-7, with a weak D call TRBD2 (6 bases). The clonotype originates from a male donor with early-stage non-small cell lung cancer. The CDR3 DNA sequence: TGTGCCAGCAGCTTAGTCAGGGAGGCCTACGAGCAGTACTTC. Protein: CASSLVREAYEQYF.